The 27 T cell receptor beta chains below come from one sample, sequenced in a study of T cells after yellow fever vaccination. TCRdb passed the 5' RACE reads through MiXCR, listing each CDR3 protein once. The data hold around 310,000 distinct CDR3 sequences, with 8.5% to 10% observed a single time. Sequences were derived from PBMCs, sampled on the day of the first yellow fever vaccination. Source of these receptors: a man between 18 and 35 years old who received the YFV17D yellow fever vaccine.

The chain links TRBV6-1 to TRBJ2-1; TRBD2 matches 10 bases. The CDR3 is 15 residues long. Unmatched junction bases numbered 3, after V lost 5 bases and J lost 2 bases. CDR1 is MNHNS and CDR2 is SASEGT in the germline V gene. CDR3 residues: CASSPGLAAYNEQFF. The CDR3 DNA is TGTGCCAGCAGTCCCGGACTAGCGGCCTACAATGAGCAGTTCTTC.

J is TRBJ2-5 and V is TRBV7-3, with 9 positions matching TRBD2. The CDR3 loop spans 17 amino acids. Germline V lookup: CDR1 SGHTA, CDR2 FQGTGA. J was trimmed by 4 bases and V by 2 bases; bases with no gene match: 11. The DNA of the CDR3 is TGTGCCAGCAGCTTAGGCCCAGCGGGGGGCTATGGAGAGACCCAGTACTTC. The encoded protein is CASSLGPAGGYGETQYF. Looking up the rest from reference TRBV7-3 and TRBJ2-5 gives the full variable domain: GAGVSQTPSNKVTEKGKYVELRCDPISGHTALYWYRQSLGQGPEFLIYFQGTGAADDSGLPNDRFFAVRPEGSVSTLKIQRTERGDSAVYLCASSLGPAGGYGETQYFGPGTRLLVL.

The rearrangement uses TRBV23-1 and TRBJ2-5, with D tentatively TRBD2 (6 bases). TRBV23-1 is sorted into the ORF group, with uncertain function. CDR3 length: 16 residues. Trimming cost V 10 bases and J 7 bases, with 28 bases left between them. The CDR3 spells CATPFPRGGGVATQYF. CDR3 nucleotide sequence: TGCGCCACCCCGTTCCCCCGTGGAGGAGGGGTGGCGACCCAGTACTTC.

V is TRBV4-1 and J is TRBJ2-1, with TRBD2 as a possible D gene (6 bases). Germline lookup yields CDR1 MGHRA and CDR2 YSYEKL. V was pared by 1 base and J by 6 bases, with 16 bases between. The CDR3 has 16 amino acids. CDR3 region: CASSQGLGTPRNEQFF. The DNA of the CDR3 is TGCGCCAGCAGCCAAGGATTGGGGACTCCGCGCAATGAGCAGTTCTTC.

This rearrangement joins TRBV6-1 to TRBJ1-4; TRBD1 is a possible D gene (5 bases). The V gene's germline CDR1 is MNHNS and CDR2 SASEGT. The CDR3 is 17 residues long. Trimming took 6 bases from V and 4 from J, leaving 21 bases between them. The CDR3 reads CASSRDYLTEINEKLFF. CDR3 DNA sequence: TGTGCCAGCAGCCGCGATTACCTGACAGAGATTAATGAAAAACTGTTTTTT.

This clonotype was picked up a small number of times. The chain couples TRBV24-1 to TRBJ1-2; no clear D gene. Germline lookup yields CDR1 KGHDR and CDR2 SFDVKD. With 5 bases removed from V and 4 bases from J, the gap between germline ends came to 16 bases. There are 15 residues in the CDR3. CDR3 region: CATSALRLRSYGYTF. CDR3 nucleotides: TGTGCCACCAGTGCCTTGAGGCTACGCAGCTATGGCTACACCTTC.

In this sample, this clonotype turned up a few times. V and J are TRBV10-3 and TRBJ2-5, with D possibly matching TRBD2 (6 bases). The ends were cut back, 3 bases at V and 4 bases at J, with 15 bases in the middle. Germline V gives CDR1 ENHRY, CDR2 SYGVKD. This CDR3 contains 15 residues. CDR3 protein: CAISDATRRAETQYF. CDR3 coding DNA: TGTGCCATCAGTGATGCGACCCGGAGGGCAGAGACCCAGTACTTC.

Only a few counts were recorded for this clonotype. J is TRBJ1-2 and V is TRBV19, with D possibly TRBD1 on 6 matching bases. V was trimmed by 5 bases and J by 2 bases, leaving 12 bases between them. CDR1 LNHDA and CDR2 SQIVND come from the germline V gene (reference sequence). This CDR3 is 14 amino acids long. In DNA form, the CDR3 reads TGTGCCAGTAGTGGATCTCAGGGGAACTATGGCTACACCTTC. Its translation: CASSGSQGNYGYTF.

This clonotype was seen a few times. The J gene is TRBJ2-1, the V gene TRBV6-1; a weak D match, TRBD2 (5 bases). Between the trimmed V and J ends, which lost 8 bases and 2 bases, there was a span of 22 bases. Per the germline V gene, CDR1 is MNHNS and CDR2 is SASEGT. The CDR3 runs to 17 residues. The CDR3 loop reads CASLRDLLGSTYNEQFF. The DNA of the CDR3 is TGTGCCAGCCTCCGAGACCTCCTGGGGAGTACCTACAATGAGCAGTTCTTC.

This clonotype was seen a handful of times. The chain carries TRBV19 and TRBJ2-1; no definite D call. The germline CDR1 and CDR2 sequences are LNHDA and SQIVND (reference sequence). The CDR3 totals 13 residues. Trimming removed 6 bases from V and 2 bases from J, with 8 bases in between. CDR3 sequence: CASSPITYNEQFF. The CDR3 coding sequence is TGTGCCAGTAGCCCCATCACCTACAATGAGCAGTTCTTC.

The sample holds a few counts of this clonotype. The CDR3, as DNA: TGTGCCTGGGGGACAGGGGGACATCAAGAGACCCAGTACTTC. Its protein is CAWGTGGHQETQYF. The chain recombines TRBV30 with TRBJ2-5; the match to TRBD1 covers 11 bases. The CDR3 contains 14 residues. V gave up 5 bases and J gave up 2 bases; unmatched junction bases: 4. Germline CDR1 and CDR2: GTSNPN and SVGIG (reference sequence).

This clonotype was observed a few times. J is TRBJ2-2 and V is TRBV24-1; the D gene is possibly TRBD1 (5 bases). The ends were cut back, 5 bases at V and 4 bases at J, with 10 bases in the middle. The CDR3 contains 14 residues. CDR1 KGHDR and CDR2 SFDVKD come from the germline V gene. CDR3 coding DNA: TGTGCCACCAGTGGGCCAGGGATCACCGGGGAGCTGTTTTTT. Protein sequence: CATSGPGITGELFF.

The chain couples TRBV12-3 or TRBV12-4 to TRBJ2-7, with TRBD2 matching over 13 bases. The V segment lost 5 bases and the J segment 0 bases; nucleotides outside the gene matches: 4. CDR3 length: 16 amino acids. CDR3 sequence reads: CASSRLAGGSSYEQYV. The CDR3 nucleotides read TGTGCCAGCAGTAGACTAGCGGGGGGTAGCTCCTACGAGCAGTACGTC.

The chain has TRBV4-1 and TRBJ1-2, with 7 bases matching TRBD1. V shed 1 base and J 0 bases; nucleotides not matched to a gene: 5. The CDR3 is 16 residues long. CDR1 is MGHRA, CDR2 YSYEKL, per germline. CDR3 DNA sequence: TGCGCCAGCAGCCAAGGGGTACAGGGGCCTAACTATGGCTACACCTTC. Translation: CASSQGVQGPNYGYTF.

The table lists this clonotype with many counts. This chain connects TRBV7-2 to TRBJ2-2, with 8 bases matching TRBD2. The germline V gene encodes CDR1 SGHTA and CDR2 FQGNSA. The CDR3 consists of 17 residues. The V gene end was trimmed by 7 bases and the J gene end by 0 bases; junction bases not matched to a gene: 10. CDR3 amino acids: CASTRGSGASNTGELFF. The CDR3 region has the DNA TGTGCCAGCACCCGGGGTAGCGGGGCCTCGAACACCGGGGAGCTGTTTTTT.

The chain is built from TRBV12-3 or TRBV12-4 and TRBJ2-7; D possibly corresponds to TRBD2 (6 bases). Deletions cut 7 bases from V and 0 bases from J, with 7 bases between. CDR3 length: 12 amino acids. CDR3 in amino acids: CASKTSSYEQYF. For the CDR3, the DNA is TGTGCCAGCAAGACTAGCTCCTACGAGCAGTACTTC.

Only a few counts were recorded for this clonotype. The rearrangement joins TRBV6-5 to TRBJ2-1; D remains ambiguous. This CDR3 is 14 amino acids long. V was clipped by 4 bases and J by 2 bases, with 9 bases between them. The germline V gene has CDR1 MNHEY and CDR2 SVGAGI. The CDR3 loop is CASSFVGTYNEQFF. The CDR3 DNA follows: TGTGCCAGCAGTTTTGTGGGCACCTACAATGAGCAGTTCTTC.

This clonotype has a handful of counts. Here the CDR3 reads CASSPRTSGPGKTQYF. The CDR3 coding sequence is TGCGCCAGCAGCCCACGGACTAGCGGGCCGGGGAAGACCCAGTACTTC. The genes are TRBV5-1 and TRBJ2-5; 11 nucleotides match TRBD2. Germline CDR1 SGHRS, CDR2 YFSETQ. The CDR3 length is 16 residues. The trim removed 4 bases at V and 6 bases at J, leaving 11 bases unmatched. The full variable domain, in which reference TRBV5-1 and TRBJ2-5 provide the parts outside the CDR3, is KAGVTQTPRYLIKTRGQQVTLSCSPISGHRSVSWYQQTPGQGLQFLFEYFSETQRNKGNFPGRFSGRQFSNSRSEMNVSTLELGDSALYLCASSPRTSGPGKTQYFGPGTRLLVL.

V is TRBV14 and J is TRBJ1-2, with 8 nucleotides matching TRBD1. The CDR3 extends over 17 amino acids. Losses at the gene ends were 0 bases for V and 8 bases for J; bases not matched to a gene: 14. The germline gives CDR1 SGHDN, CDR2 FVKESK. The CDR3 DNA reads TGTGCCAGCAGCCAAGAATTCAGGGGGCGGAGGGATAAAGGCTACACCTTC. Protein sequence: CASSQEFRGRRDKGYTF.

In its sample, this clonotype was seen a few times. V gene TRBV12-3 or TRBV12-4 combines with J gene TRBJ2-1; a possible D gene is TRBD2 (6 bases). This CDR3 region has 12 residues. With 5 bases removed from V and 12 bases from J, the gap between germline ends came to 14 bases. The CDR3 DNA is TGTGCCAGCAGTCGGCTTCGGGACTGGCAGTTCTTC. Translation: CASSRLRDWQFF.

This clonotype has a count of ten or more. The chain joins TRBV5-1 to TRBJ2-5; 8 bases fit TRBD1. CDR1 SGHRS and CDR2 YFSETQ come from the germline V gene. This CDR3 region has 15 residues. V trimming: 7 bases; J trimming: 7 bases; junction bases outside the gene matches: 15. The CDR3 nucleotides read TGCGCCAGCGCCGATGGACAGGGAAGCTGGGGGACCCAGTACTTC. Translation gives CASADGQGSWGTQYF.

The genes are TRBV20-1 and TRBJ2-5; no clear D. This CDR3 region has 14 residues. Germline V lookup: CDR1 DFQATT, CDR2 SNEGSKA (reference sequence). The ends were cut back, 3 bases at V and 3 bases at J, with 14 bases in the middle. CDR3 bases: TGCAGTGCTAGTTTCCCCGTGGTAAAAGAGACCCAGTACTTC. Protein sequence: CSASFPVVKETQYF.

The sample holds a few counts of this clonotype. The V gene is TRBV4-3, the J gene TRBJ2-3; either TRBD1 or TRBD2 may supply D (6 bases each). The CDR3 length is 14 residues. Germline-derived CDR1 and CDR2 are LGHNA and YSLEER. Trimming removed 0 bases from V and 7 bases from J, with 11 bases in between. CDR3 DNA sequence: TGCGCCAGCAGCCAAGATTGGGGGGCTTATACGCAGTATTTT. Its protein product is CASSQDWGAYTQYF.

The chain joins TRBV2 to TRBJ2-3; no clear D. Germline V CDR1 and CDR2: SNHLY, FYNNEI. The CDR3 totals 12 residues. The ends were cut back, 6 bases at V and 5 bases at J, with 9 bases in the middle. The CDR3, as DNA: TGTGCCAGCAGACTGGACGGAGATACGCAGTATTTT. As protein: CASRLDGDTQYF.

This clonotype was observed at least ten times. The V and J genes are TRBV4-2 and TRBJ2-1, with D possibly being TRBD1 (6 bases). The germline CDR1 and CDR2 sequences are LGHNA and YNFKEQ. The CDR3 loop spans 14 amino acids. The V end lost 4 bases, the J end lost 4 bases, and 11 bases lay between the germline ends. The chain's CDR3 is CASSRQESYNEQFF. The CDR3 nucleotides are TGTGCCAGCAGCCGACAGGAGTCGTACAATGAGCAGTTCTTC.

This clonotype was counted between two and nine times. The J gene is TRBJ2-5, the V gene TRBV4-1; possibly TRBD2 for D (5 bases). This CDR3 has 15 residues. Germline V lookup: CDR1 MGHRA, CDR2 YSYEKL. V lost 4 bases, J lost 4 bases, and 16 bases lay in between. CDR3 sequence: CASSPPGVAGETQYF. The CDR3 DNA follows: TGCGCCAGCAGCCCCCCCGGGGTCGCAGGAGAGACCCAGTACTTC.

This clonotype has more than one count but fewer than ten. V usage is TRBV11-1 and J usage is TRBJ2-3; 7 positions match TRBD1. V dropped 5 bases and J dropped 11; count of bases not matched to a gene: 13. CDR3 length equals 14 residues. CDR1 SGHAT and CDR2 FQDESV come from the germline V gene (reference sequence). The CDR3 spells CASSGDRELSWQYF. CDR3 DNA: TGTGCCAGCAGCGGAGACAGGGAACTTTCTTGGCAGTATTTT.